These T cell receptor beta chains were read from a single sample in a study of T and B cells in COVID-19 patients. One entry per CDR3 protein results from TCRdb running MiXCR on the multiplex PCR reads. Of about 11,000 distinct CDR3 sequences listed, approximately 35% are singletons. The sample was blood. The receptors shown here come from a human donor with active COVID-19. The CDR3 runs from the conserved cysteine through the conserved F or W. The D gene is left open where the match is weak. The size entry is marked missing in some rows and otherwise reads once, few, many or a size class.

abundance,v_gene,d_gene,j_gene,CDR3aa,CDR3nt
few,TRBV6-5,.,TRBJ2-7,CASSSGTLGEQYF,TGTGCCAGCAGTTCCGGGACCCTCGGCGAGCAGTACTTC
few,TRBV6-6,.,TRBJ2-1,CASSYSSEKGYNEQFF,TGTGCCAGCAGTTACTCGTCCGAGAAAGGATACAATGAGCAGTTCTTC
medium-sized,TRBV19,TRBD1,TRBJ2-2,CATRTGQGYTGELFF,TGTGCCACAAGGACGGGACAGGGTTACACCGGGGAGCTGTTTTTT
.,TRBV28,.,TRBJ2-5,CASSLSSAHWVQYF,TGTGCCAGCAGTTTATCCTCAGCCCACTGGGTCCAGTACTTC
few,TRBV19,.,TRBJ1-3,CASSWDSGNTIYF,TGTGCCAGTAGTTGGGACTCTGGAAACACCATATATTTT
few,TRBV5-5,.,TRBJ1-2,CASSFGGGAEYGYTF,TGTGCCAGCAGCTTCGGCGGGGGCGCTGAGTATGGCTACACCTTC
.,TRBV27,.,TRBJ1-6,CASSLWTANSPLHF,TGTGCCAGCAGTTTATGGACGGCTAATTCACCCCTCCACTTT
few,TRBV6-1,TRBD1,TRBJ2-7,CASSEFHLRGTALYEQYF,TGTGCCAGCAGTGAATTCCACCTACGTGGGACAGCGCTCTACGAGCAGTACTTC
.,TRBV6-4,.,TRBJ2-6,CASSDSHSGANVLTF,TGTGCCAGCAGTGACTCCCACTCTGGGGCCAACGTCCTGACTTTC
medium-sized,TRBV11-1,.,TRBJ2-1,CASSSNRGLGSYNEQFF,TGTGCCAGCAGCTCGAACCGGGGTCTCGGCTCCTACAATGAGCAGTTCTTC
medium-sized,TRBV12-3/TRBV12-4,.,TRBJ2-2,CASSRGAANTGELFF,TGTGCCAGCAGTCGGGGGGCCGCGAACACCGGGGAGCTGTTTTTT
medium-sized,TRBV15,TRBD2,TRBJ2-3,CATRPGLAGGLDTQYF,TGTGCCACCAGGCCGGGACTAGCGGGGGGGCTAGATACGCAGTATTTT
few,TRBV18,.,TRBJ2-7,CASSPAMGEQYF,TGTGCCAGCTCACCGGCAATGGGGGAGCAGTACTTC
.,TRBV6-5,.,TRBJ2-6,CASSRQGTGANVLTF,TGTGCCAGCAGTCGCCAGGGGACTGGGGCCAACGTCCTGACTTTC
medium-sized,TRBV19,TRBD2,TRBJ2-5,CASSIGGLDGETQYF,TGTGCCAGTAGTATTGGTGGACTAGATGGTGAGACCCAGTACTTC
.,TRBV27,TRBD2,TRBJ2-7,CASSLSAGGSLYEQYF,TGTGCCAGCAGTTTATCCGCGGGGGGGTCACTATACGAGCAGTACTTC
.,TRBV6-5,.,TRBJ2-5,CASSERPQETQYF,TGTGCCAGCAGCGAGCGACCTCAAGAGACCCAGTACTTC
.,TRBV6-2/TRBV6-3,.,TRBJ1-2,CATSGYGYTF,TGTGCCACGTCAGGCTATGGCTACACCTTC
.,TRBV5-6,TRBD1,TRBJ1-2,CASSFKDREGYGYTF,TGTGCCAGCAGCTTCAAAGACAGGGAGGGCTATGGCTACACCTTC
few,TRBV7-6,.,TRBJ2-1,CASGGLLPNEQFF,TGTGCCAGCGGTGGACTCCTCCCCAATGAGCAGTTCTTC
few,TRBV10-3,TRBD1,TRBJ1-2,CAIRRTGVEGYTF,TGTGCCATCAGGAGGACAGGGGTGGAAGGCTACACCTTC
medium-sized,TRBV6-5,.,TRBJ2-7,CASSSGGEQYF,TGTGCCAGCAGCTCCGGGGGCGAGCAGTACTTC
.,TRBV7-9,TRBD2,TRBJ2-3,CASSPRGGDTDTQYF,TGTGCCAGCAGCCCGCGGGGGGGGGACACAGATACGCAGTATTTT
medium-sized,TRBV19,.,TRBJ2-6,CASSATFYSGANVLTF,TGTGCCAGTAGTGCCACGTTTTACTCTGGGGCCAACGTCCTGACTTTC